The 21 T cell receptor beta chains given below trace back to one sample, sequenced in a study of naive and memory T cell subsets. Both TRBC1 and TRBC2 were covered by a beta constant-region primer of two equimolar oligonucleotides. The ligated cDNA underwent four PCR rounds using SP2 and nested alpha and beta constant-region primers. TCRdb re-called the UMI-ligation and nested PCR reads through MiXCR, storing one row per CDR3 protein. The sample holds 20,000 to 25,000 distinct CDR3 sequences, around 9% seen once. The sample taken for sequencing was central memory CD8+ T cells from blood. All receptors derive from a human donor in good health.

In this sample, this clonotype turned up a few times. The gene calls are TRBV6-5 and TRBJ1-2, with D unresolved. This CDR3 comprises 13 residues. Trimming took 0 bases from V and 5 from J, leaving 7 bases between them. Germline loops: CDR1 MNHEY, CDR2 SVGAGI. The DNA for the CDR3 is TGTGCCAGCAGTTACTCGAACGGTTATGGCTACACCTTC. Protein sequence: CASSYSNGYGYTF.

The chain recombines TRBV5-1 with TRBJ2-7, with TRBD1 matching 8 bases. Germline CDR1 SGHRS, CDR2 YFSETQ. V trimming: 2 bases; J trimming: 0 bases; junction bases outside the gene matches: 7. This CDR3 contains 16 residues. This CDR3 is CASSFSNRGSSYEQYF. The CDR3 DNA reads as TGCGCCAGCAGCTTTTCGAACAGGGGGAGCTCCTACGAGCAGTACTTC. The full variable domain, rest sourced from reference TRBV5-1 and TRBJ2-7, is KAGVTQTPRYLIKTRGQQVTLSCSPISGHRSVSWYQQTPGQGLQFLFEYFSETQRNKGNFPGRFSGRQFSNSRSEMNVSTLELGDSALYLCASSFSNRGSSYEQYFGPGTRLTVT.

The chain has TRBV7-8 and TRBJ2-7; the match to TRBD2 covers 10 bases. V trimming: 0 bases; J trimming: 7 bases; junction bases outside the gene matches: 9. Germline V gene data show CDR1 as SGHVS and CDR2 as FQNEAQ. The CDR3 is made up of 16 amino acids. CDR3 residues: CASSLAQREGLREQYF. CDR3 coding DNA: TGTGCCAGCAGCTTAGCTCAGCGGGAGGGTCTGCGGGAGCAGTACTTC.

This chain connects TRBV20-1 to TRBJ2-1; D is ambiguous. Per the germline V gene, CDR1 is DFQATT and CDR2 is SNEGSKA (reference sequence). V lost 0 bases, J lost 6 bases, and 18 bases lay in between. The CDR3 runs 16 residues. CDR3 amino acids: CSARDDPLGLSNEQFF. The CDR3 region has the DNA TGCAGTGCTAGAGATGATCCCCTAGGGCTGAGCAATGAGCAGTTCTTC.

At least ten counts were recorded for this clonotype. The chain uses TRBV11-1 and TRBJ2-7; maybe TRBD1 (5 bases). Per germline, CDR1 SGHAT and CDR2 FQDESV (reference sequence). The CDR3 totals 12 residues. V lost 5 bases to trimming and J lost 2 bases, with 7 bases between them. CDR3 nucleotides: TGTGCCAGCAGCAGGGGTACCTACGAGCAGTACTTC. It is translated as CASSRGTYEQYF.

This clonotype was found many times. The V call is TRBV7-6, the J call TRBJ2-1; 9 nucleotides line up with TRBD2. The CDR3 contains 14 residues. The germline V gene has CDR1 SGHVS and CDR2 FNYEAQ. V shed 5 bases and J 8 bases; nucleotides not matched to a gene: 7. CDR3 DNA: TGTGCCAGCAGCCCGCTGGGACTAGCAGATGAGCAGTTCTTC. This sequence encodes CASSPLGLADEQFF.

The gene calls are TRBV6-2 or TRBV6-3 and TRBJ2-7; possibly TRBD1 for D (6 bases). Germline V gene data show CDR1 as MNHEY and CDR2 as SVGEGT. Trimming took off 2 bases at V and 0 bases at J, with 8 bases between the two ends. This CDR3 comprises 14 residues. The CDR3 region has the DNA TGTGCCAGCAGTTACGCGGACAGCTCCTACGAGCAGTACTTC. It translates to CASSYADSSYEQYF.

V gene TRBV28 combines with J gene TRBJ1-6; perhaps TRBD1 as D (6 bases). CDR3 length: 15 amino acids. CDR1 and CDR2 from the germline V gene are MDHEN and SYDVKM. With 3 bases removed from V and 10 bases from J, the gap between germline ends came to 16 bases. CDR3 nucleotide sequence: TGTGCCAGCAGTTTTCCCGGACAGTTCGGCTCACCCCTCCACTTT. Protein: CASSFPGQFGSPLHF.

This clonotype was seen many times. The J gene is TRBJ2-2, the V gene TRBV7-8, with D maybe TRBD2 (6 bases). V lost 2 bases and J lost 0, with 10 bases in between. Germline CDR1 SGHVS, CDR2 FQNEAQ. The length of the CDR3 is 16 residues. The CDR3 region has the DNA TGTGCCAGCAGCTTAAATCCGGGAGCGAACACCGGGGAGCTGTTTTTT. Translated, it gives CASSLNPGANTGELFF.

This rearrangement joins TRBV28 to TRBJ2-5; weak D call: TRBD1 (6 bases). CDR3 length equals 14 residues. CDR1 is MDHEN, CDR2 SYDVKM, per germline. V lost 5 bases and J 3 bases, leaving 13 bases between the germline ends. In nucleotides, the CDR3 is TGTGCCAGCAGTCCCGGATACAGGGAAGAGACCCAGTACTTC. The encoded protein is CASSPGYREETQYF. Full variable domain (missing parts from reference TRBV28 and TRBJ2-5): DVKVTQSSRYLVKRTGEKVFLECVQDMDHENMFWYRQDPGLGLRLIYFSYDVKMKEKGDIPEGYSVSREKKERFSLILESASTNQTSMYLCASSPGYREETQYFGPGTRLLVL.

The V gene is TRBV6-2 or TRBV6-3, the J gene TRBJ2-3, with 7 bases matching TRBD2. The V segment lost 6 bases and the J segment 3 bases; nucleotides outside the gene matches: 9. Germline lookup yields CDR1 MNHEY and CDR2 SVGEGT. The CDR3 runs to 15 residues. The CDR3 region has the DNA TGTGCCAGCAGAGGAGCGGGAACGGCTACAGATACGCAGTATTTT. Its protein is CASRGAGTATDTQYF.

This clonotype was counted a few times. The junction and the germline gene differ at one end; a read error may be behind it. This chain links TRBV3-1 with TRBJ2-1, with 9 bases identical to TRBD2. Germline lookup yields CDR1 LGHDT and CDR2 YNNKEL (reference sequence). The CDR3 totals 18 residues. The DNA of the CDR3 is TGTGCCAGCAGCCAAGGACTAGCGGATATGAATGTCTACACTGAGCAGTTCTTC. It codes for CASSQGLADMNVYTEQFF.

This clonotype came up many times. V gene TRBV2 combines with J gene TRBJ2-1; D is ambiguous. V was cut by 3 bases and J by 0 bases, with 12 bases left in between. Germline V gene lookup returns CDR1 SNHLY and CDR2 FYNNEI. This CDR3 contains 16 residues. The CDR3 nucleotides are TGTGCCAGCAGTGATCCCACCAGGAGCTCCTACAATGAGCAGTTCTTC. Translating gives CASSDPTRSSYNEQFF.

V is TRBV11-2 and J is TRBJ1-5, with D possibly matching TRBD1 (5 bases). The CDR3 covers 15 residues. Trimming left V 0 bases short and J 3 bases short, with 9 bases between. Germline V lookup: CDR1 SGHAT, CDR2 FQNNGV. CDR3 bases: TGTGCCAGCAGCTTAGAGTTCGGGGCCAATCAGCCCCAGCATTTT. Translated: CASSLEFGANQPQHF.

This clonotype was seen only a few times. This rearrangement joins TRBV11-2 to TRBJ1-2; unclear D gene. Germline CDR1 SGHAT, CDR2 FQNNGV. V was cut by 4 bases and J by 8 bases, with 11 bases left in between. The CDR3 contains 12 residues. CDR3 DNA sequence: TGTGCCAGCAGCTCGTGGCCTGGCGGCTACACCTTC. Translating gives CASSSWPGGYTF.

This clonotype was observed a handful of times. The genes are TRBV20-1 and TRBJ2-7, with D possibly TRBD1 on 6 matching bases. The CDR3 length is 14 residues. Germline V gene sequence: CDR1 DFQATT, CDR2 SNEGSKA (reference sequence). V shed 0 bases and J shed 6 bases, with 15 bases lying between them. Here the CDR3 reads CSARDPITGTEQYF. In DNA, the CDR3 is TGCAGTGCTAGAGACCCCATTACAGGGACCGAGCAGTACTTC.

There are a few counts of this clonotype. The genes are TRBV6-1 and TRBJ2-1, with TRBD1 matching 8 bases. V shed 5 bases and J 6 bases; nucleotides not matched to a gene: 9. There are 15 residues in the CDR3. The germline V gene encodes CDR1 MNHNS and CDR2 SASEGT. In DNA form, the CDR3 reads TGTGCCAGCAGTTGGCCGACAGGGGAGGTCAATGAGCAGTTCTTC. Its protein product is CASSWPTGEVNEQFF.

As for this clonotype: One end of the junction is discordant with germline, which a read error may explain. The chain carries TRBV27 and TRBJ2-1; TRBD2 agrees at 8 bases. The CDR3 loop spans 14 amino acids. Germline V gene sequence: CDR1 MNHEY, CDR2 SMNVEV (reference sequence). The CDR3 loop reads CAGSSPLTSDEQFF. CDR3 in DNA: TGTGCCGGCAGTTCCCCCCTGACTAGCGATGAGCAGTTCTTC.

CDR3 region: CASRTGLGTGSPSSTDTQYF. CDR3 coding DNA: TGTGCCAGCCGTACAGGACTCGGGACAGGGTCACCATCTAGCACAGATACGCAGTATTTT. The V and J genes are TRBV6-5 and TRBJ2-3, with 9 bases aligning to TRBD1. Germline V CDR1 and CDR2: MNHEY, SVGAGI. V lost 8 bases, J lost 0 bases, and 21 bases stayed unmatched. The CDR3 has 20 amino acids.

This clonotype was counted a few times. The chain joins TRBV29-1 to TRBJ1-1; no reliable D call. This CDR3 is built from 14 residues. Germline lookup yields CDR1 SQVTM and CDR2 ANQGSEA. Trimming stripped 6 bases from V and 3 bases from J, with 17 bases between. DNA for the CDR3: TGCAGCGTGCGGGGATTAGGCGGGCACACTGAAGCTTTCTTT. Its protein is CSVRGLGGHTEAFF.

V and J are TRBV19 and TRBJ2-5; D is unresolved. V was shortened by 3 bases and J by 2 bases, with 7 bases between the two germline ends. Germline V CDR1 and CDR2: LNHDA, SQIVND (reference sequence). CDR3 size: 13 residues. CDR3 region: CASSMYLQETQYF. The DNA for the CDR3 is TGTGCCAGTAGTATGTACTTGCAAGAGACCCAGTACTTC.